This T cell receptor beta chain is drawn from a study of T cell changes during pregnancy in multiple sclerosis. Method: immunoSEQ multiplex PCR; TCRdb's copy keeps in-frame clones and lacks some. This sample has some 49,000 clones, with roughly 89% found just once. The trim removed 4 bases at V and 2 bases at J, leaving 6 bases unmatched. The CDR3 consists of 16 residues. The germline V gene encodes CDR1 SGDLS and CDR2 YYNGEE. The V and J genes are TRBV9 and TRBJ2-1, with 10 bases aligning to TRBD2. This receptor was obtained from a female donor in good health, enrolled as a control in a pregnancy study. Sequencing used peripheral blood, obtained after pregnancy. The CDR3 spells CASSSTSGGAYNEQFF. The CDR3, as DNA: TGTGCCAGCAGCTCCACGAGCGGGGGGGCCTACAATGAGCAGTTCTTC.